One sample yielded the 2 T cell receptor beta chains listed below, sequenced in a study of blood T cell repertoires in COVID-19. Assay used: immunoSEQ multiplex PCR; TCRdb lists only in-frame clones, some missing. The repertoire holds 100,000 to 150,000 clones, about 79% seen once, with less than 20% in the top ten. Sequences were obtained from peripheral blood. Receptors originate from a woman between 45 and 65 years old with acute or convalescent COVID-19.

The V call is TRBV19, the J call TRBJ1-4, with D uncertain. V lost 5 bases, J lost 5 bases, and 15 bases lay in between. This CDR3 spans 15 amino acids. Germline loops: CDR1 LNHDA, CDR2 SQIVND (reference sequence). In nucleotides, the CDR3 is TGTGCCAGTAGTCGCTTCCAGGACTTCAATGAAAAACTGTTTTTT. It is translated as CASSRFQDFNEKLFF.

This rearrangement joins TRBV12-3 or TRBV12-4 to TRBJ1-3; D uncertain. With 6 bases removed from V and 8 bases from J, the gap between germline ends came to 11 bases. The CDR3 spans 12 residues. In DNA form, the CDR3 reads TGTGCCAGCAGAAGGAGGACGGACACCATATATTTT. It yields the protein CASRRRTDTIYF.